These 24 T cell receptor beta chains originate from one sample sequenced in a study of regulatory T cells in long-lasting Graves disease. As for time point: newly diagnosed GD, antithyroid drugs for less than 3 months. PBMCs provided the RNA from which the TCR library was made. Arm-PCR of CDR3 regions and iRepertoire HTBI primers were the basis on which TCR beta libraries were built. TCRdb itself ran the multiplex PCR reads through MiXCR, one entry per CDR3 protein. The data contain around 240,000 distinct CDR3 sequences, 18% of them singletons. The same data also contributed to another study, on T cells in Graves' hyperthyroidism and ophthalmopathy.

Specimen: peripheral blood mononuclear cells (PBMCs), collected at new diagnosis, from a patient treated with antithyroid drugs. The receptors stem from a woman between 25 and 40 years old with Graves disease.

This clonotype was seen a few times. The V gene is TRBV4-1, the J gene TRBJ1-2; D gene ambiguous. CDR1 MGHRA and CDR2 YSYEKL come from the germline V gene. The CDR3 contains 13 residues. Trimming removed 0 bases from V and 8 bases from J, with 10 bases in between. CDR3 sequence: CASSQEDSEGYTF. DNA for the CDR3: TGCGCCAGCAGCCAAGAAGACTCCGAGGGCTACACCTTC.

This clonotype has a count of ten or more. V gene TRBV6-1 combines with J gene TRBJ2-7, with D uncertain. The CDR3 contains 14 residues. Germline lookup yields CDR1 MNHNS and CDR2 SASEGT. Trimming removed 4 bases at V and 3 bases at J, with 13 bases between. CDR3 region: CASSALTSGYEQYF. The CDR3 bases are TGTGCCAGCAGTGCCCTGACCTCGGGCTACGAGCAGTACTTC.

This clonotype was detected ten times or more. The chain is built from TRBV20-1 and TRBJ2-1; 11 nucleotides match TRBD2. The germline V gene has CDR1 DFQATT and CDR2 SNEGSKA (reference sequence). V lost 8 bases, J lost 6 bases, and 12 bases stayed unmatched. The CDR3 length is 15 residues. The CDR3 loop is CSPTLAGDLSNEQFF. The DNA for the CDR3 is TGCAGTCCCACACTAGCGGGGGACCTCTCCAATGAGCAGTTCTTC.

This clonotype was seen at least ten times. The chain has TRBV20-1 and TRBJ1-1; the D is unclear. From germline, CDR1 is DFQATT and CDR2 SNEGSKA (reference sequence). V lost 6 bases, J lost 10 bases, and 15 bases lay in between. The CDR3 sequence is 11 residues long. In DNA form, the CDR3 reads TGCAGTGCCATTGCTGGGGAGACAGCTTTCTTT. Translation: CSAIAGETAFF.

The V gene is TRBV12-3 or TRBV12-4, the J gene TRBJ1-1; 7 bases fit TRBD1. The CDR3 sequence is 15 residues long. Losses at the gene ends were 3 bases for V and 2 bases for J; bases not matched to a gene: 6. The CDR3 nucleotides are TGTGCCAGCAGTTTCTCCGGGACAGCTAACACTGAAGCTTTCTTT. Amino acid sequence: CASSFSGTANTEAFF.

Comments on this clonotype: This may arise from a read error, as a much more abundant clone is one base away. DNA of the CDR3: TGTGCCAGCAGAACCCCGGGGAACACCGGGGAGCTGTCTTTT. Its protein product is CASRTPGNTGELSF. The chain recombines TRBV6-1 with TRBJ2-2; a weak D match, TRBD2 (5 bases). Germline values: CDR1 MNHNS, CDR2 SASEGT. The CDR3 is made up of 14 amino acids.

Many counts were recorded for this clonotype. The chain employs TRBV5-1 and TRBJ1-1; 10 bases line up with TRBD1. The CDR3 has 17 residues. Germline V gene sequence: CDR1 SGHRS, CDR2 YFSETQ. Unmatched junction bases numbered 7, after V lost 2 bases and J lost 0 bases. Here the CDR3 DNA reads TGCGCCAGCAGCTTCGGGACAGGGGCCTTCATGAACACTGAAGCTTTCTTT. Its translation is CASSFGTGAFMNTEAFF.

The chain recombines TRBV3-1 with TRBJ2-2; D might be TRBD1 or TRBD2, each matching 6 bases. Germline values: CDR1 LGHDT, CDR2 YNNKEL (reference sequence). V was cut by 0 bases and J by 4 bases, with 15 bases left in between. This CDR3 has 17 amino acids. The DNA of the CDR3 is TGTGCCAGCAGCCAAGATTCGACGGGGGCCCGCACCGGGGAGCTGTTTTTT. This sequence encodes CASSQDSTGARTGELFF.

This clonotype has at least ten counts. J is TRBJ1-5 and V is TRBV4-1; D is uncertain. V was cut by 4 bases and J by 4 bases, with 14 bases left in between. The CDR3 runs to 15 residues. Germline CDR1 is MGHRA and CDR2 is YSYEKL. CDR3 coding DNA: TGCGCCAGCAGCCCCAGAGAGAGGGAAAATCAGCCCCAGCATTTT. Translating gives CASSPRERENQPQHF.

J is TRBJ2-5 and V is TRBV3-1, with 11 bases matching TRBD2. Germline V gene sequence: CDR1 LGHDT, CDR2 YNNKEL (reference sequence). The CDR3 has 16 residues. J gave up 4 bases and V 1 base, and 5 bases lay outside the gene matches. CDR3 sequence (DNA): TGTGCCAGCAGCCAAGCGTTTAGCGGGAGGGCAGAGACCCAGTACTTC. This sequence encodes CASSQAFSGRAETQYF.

This clonotype came up many times. This rearrangement joins TRBV5-1 to TRBJ2-7, with D possibly being TRBD1 (5 bases). The V and J ends lost 0 bases and 2 bases respectively, with 9 bases between them. There are 14 residues in the CDR3. CDR1 SGHRS and CDR2 YFSETQ come from the germline V gene. The CDR3 protein is CASSLGDRAYEQYF. Here the CDR3 DNA reads TGCGCCAGCAGCTTGGGTGACAGAGCCTACGAGCAGTACTTC.

This clonotype showed up many times. This rearrangement joins TRBV4-1 to TRBJ2-1; 10 bases map to TRBD2. The V gene end was trimmed by 4 bases and the J gene end by 4 bases; junction bases not matched to a gene: 7. The CDR3 contains 16 residues. Per germline, CDR1 MGHRA and CDR2 YSYEKL. The CDR3 DNA reads as TGCGCCAGCAGCCTCATAGCGGGGGGACAGTACAATGAGCAGTTCTTC. This encodes CASSLIAGGQYNEQFF.

The chain couples TRBV20-1 to TRBJ1-1, with TRBD1 matching over 10 bases. Germline assignment: CDR1 DFQATT and CDR2 SNEGSKA (reference sequence). Trimming took 3 bases from V and 7 from J; bases not matched to a gene: 5. The CDR3 has 13 residues. The CDR3 DNA reads as TGCAGTGCTAGCCGGGACAGGGGCGATGAAGCTTTCTTT. This translates into CSASRDRGDEAFF.

This chain joins TRBV2 and TRBJ1-1; 9 positions agree with TRBD1. In germline, CDR1 is SNHLY, CDR2 FYNNEI. V lost 6 bases, J lost 5 bases, and 7 bases stayed unmatched. This CDR3 has 14 amino acids. The CDR3 spells CASSLSGQGTEAFF. As DNA, the CDR3 is TGTGCCAGCAGCCTTTCGGGACAGGGTACTGAAGCTTTCTTT.

Note on this clonotype: A much larger clone differs from this one at a single base, so this may be a read error. This rearrangement joins TRBV6-2 or TRBV6-3 to TRBJ1-4; 10 nucleotides agree with TRBD1. The CDR3 consists of 15 residues. Germline V lookup: CDR1 MNHEY, CDR2 SVGEGT. CDR3 sequence: CVSSEGRDRGEKLFF. The DNA of the CDR3 is TGTGTCAGCAGTGAAGGCCGGGACAGGGGTGAAAAACTGTTTTTT.

This clonotype appeared many times. The CDR3 loop reads CASSQGEADNSPLHF. Here the CDR3 DNA reads TGCGCCAGCAGCCAAGGAGAAGCAGATAATTCACCCCTCCACTTT. J is TRBJ1-6 and V is TRBV4-1; D is undetermined. In germline, CDR1 is MGHRA, CDR2 YSYEKL. The CDR3 runs 15 residues. Trimming removed 1 base at V and 5 bases at J, with 9 bases between.

In this sample, this clonotype turned up many times. The rearrangement links TRBV20-1 to TRBJ2-3, with 10 bases lining up with TRBD2. This CDR3 has 16 residues. In germline, CDR1 is DFQATT, CDR2 SNEGSKA (reference sequence). After removal of 4 bases from V and 4 bases from J, the junction contained 11 bases not matched to a gene. This chain's CDR3 is CSANPISGRRPDTQYF. Written as DNA, the CDR3 is TGCAGTGCTAATCCTATTAGCGGGAGGAGGCCAGATACGCAGTATTTT.

At least ten counts were recorded for this clonotype. The chain employs TRBV3-1 and TRBJ2-7; D possibly corresponds to TRBD1 (5 bases). This CDR3 is built from 14 residues. The germline gives CDR1 LGHDT, CDR2 YNNKEL (reference sequence). V lost 0 bases, J lost 3 bases, and 9 bases lay in between. CDR3 in amino acids: CASSQDTDSYEQYF. In nucleotides, the CDR3 is TGTGCCAGCAGCCAAGATACCGACAGCTACGAGCAGTACTTC.

This clonotype was counted many times. This rearrangement joins TRBV7-8 to TRBJ2-1; TRBD2 might be the D (5 bases). The germline CDR1 and CDR2 sequences are SGHVS and FQNEAQ. The V gene lost 5 bases and the J gene lost 2 bases, with 10 bases spanning the gap. The CDR3 is 14 amino acids. In nucleotides, the CDR3 is TGTGCCAGCAGCGCCAGGACTCCCTACAATGAGCAGTTCTTC. Translation gives CASSARTPYNEQFF.

The chain joins TRBV20-1 to TRBJ2-3; 7 bases map to TRBD1. CDR3 size: 13 residues. Germline V gives CDR1 DFQATT, CDR2 SNEGSKA (reference sequence). The ends lost 6 bases at V and 5 bases at J; junction bases unmatched: 8. In nucleotides, the CDR3 is TGCAGTGCAAGGACAGGTGATGGAGATACGCAGTATTTT. Protein sequence: CSARTGDGDTQYF.

This clonotype was counted ten times or more. V gene TRBV19 combines with J gene TRBJ1-1, with D uncertain. Germline CDR1 and CDR2: LNHDA and SQIVND (reference sequence). Trimming removed 1 base from V and 5 bases from J, with 5 bases in between. The CDR3 contains 12 residues. The CDR3 region is CASSIGVTEAFF. CDR3 nucleotide sequence: TGTGCCAGTAGTATAGGAGTGACTGAAGCTTTCTTT.

This clonotype was picked up many times. The chain carries TRBV11-2 and TRBJ1-1; D gene unclear. V lost 6 bases and J lost 1, with 6 bases in between. The CDR3 spans 12 residues. Per the germline V gene, CDR1 is SGHAT and CDR2 is FQNNGV. The CDR3 loop reads CASSLTNTEAFF. The CDR3 bases are TGTGCCAGCAGTTTAACGAACACTGAAGCTTTCTTT.

This clonotype was counted at least ten times. The rearrangement joins TRBV20-1 to TRBJ2-7; the match to TRBD2 covers 7 bases. The germline gives CDR1 DFQATT, CDR2 SNEGSKA (reference sequence). The CDR3 length is 12 residues. J was trimmed by 6 bases and V by 6 bases; bases with no gene match: 8. CDR3 residues: CSAQAGSGEQYF. CDR3 DNA sequence: TGCAGTGCCCAAGCGGGATCGGGCGAGCAGTACTTC.

This clonotype was recorded at least ten times. V usage is TRBV7-2 and J usage is TRBJ2-5; 12 bases are a match to TRBD2. The germline CDR1 and CDR2 sequences are SGHTA and FQGNSA. J was trimmed by 2 bases and V by 1 base; bases with no gene match: 8. The CDR3 has 18 amino acids. The CDR3 sequence is CASSLESSGGGTQETQYF. The CDR3 nucleotides are TGTGCCAGCAGCTTAGAGTCTAGCGGGGGGGGGACTCAAGAGACCCAGTACTTC.